The present T cell receptor (beta chain) was sequenced within a study of T cell responses to AZD1222 COVID-19 vaccine. TCRdb's copy holds only in-frame clones and misses some; the assay was immunoSEQ multiplex PCR. The table lists 60,000 to 100,000 clones, 92% of them singletons. Whole-study findings and limits: The study reported that nearly half of spike-specific TCRs target unmutated variant regions. No day 14 peak samples; only post-peak repertoires were characterized. Baseline antibody screening turned up just a handful of seropositive AZD1222 recipients.

Losses at the gene ends were 4 bases for V and 8 bases for J; bases not matched to a gene: 4. The CDR3 totals 13 residues. Germline CDR1 reads LGHNT; CDR2 reads FRNRAP. A remark on this clone: The antigen is not known.

The origin of this receptor is an adult in good health. The V call is TRBV12-5, the J call TRBJ2-1, with 8 positions matching TRBD2. Material: peripheral blood, obtained on day 0 of MenACWY control vaccination. The CDR3 region has the DNA TGTGCTAGTGGTTCCGGGACTAGACATGAGCAGTTCTTC. This translates into CASGSGTRHEQFF.